The T cell receptor beta chain described here comes from a study of OX40 agonist ivuxolimab in advanced cancers. In the study overall: Patients enrolled in dose escalation were diagnosed with hepatocellular carcinoma, melanoma, renal cell or head and neck cancer.

Germline V gene data show CDR1 as SGHAT and CDR2 as FQNNGV. This CDR3 contains 17 residues. The V and J ends lost 2 bases and 3 bases, in that order; junction bases with no gene match: 10. Clones were read by immunoSEQ multiplex PCR, and TCRdb kept only the in-frame ones, dropping some. The sample holds about 92,000 clones, approximately 91% seen once. The sequencing used CD4+ or CD8+ T cells sorted from blood, collected in a trial of the OX40 agonist ivuxolimab. The chain couples TRBV11-2 to TRBJ1-3; 7 nucleotides line up with TRBD1. The sequence came from an adult with an advanced solid tumor such as melanoma, head and neck, liver or kidney cancer. CDR3 bases: TGTGCCAGCAGCTTAATTACCAGGGGGGCCTATGGAAACACCATATATTTT. Translated, it gives CASSLITRGAYGNTIYF.